A single T cell receptor beta chain is shown here with its context. The data were produced by immunoSEQ multiplex PCR, yet TCRdb's version contains in-frame clones alone and is incomplete. The sample contains about 100,000 clones, roughly 90% of which appear only once. CDR1 and CDR2 (germline): MNHNS, SASEGT. Trimming left V 7 bases short and J 6 bases short, with 10 bases between. There are 13 residues in the CDR3. The data stem from a study of T cell changes during pregnancy in multiple sclerosis. The gene calls are TRBV6-1 and TRBJ1-6; D gene uncertain. The material was peripheral blood, obtained after pregnancy. This receptor was identified in a female donor with multiple sclerosis, enrolled in a pregnancy study. The DNA of the CDR3 is TGTGCCAGCATTCAACCGGGTAATTCACCCCTCCACTTT. This sequence encodes CASIQPGNSPLHF.